The 18 T cell receptor beta chains presented below share a single source sample, sequenced in a study of blood T cell repertoires in COVID-19. Assay used: immunoSEQ multiplex PCR; TCRdb lists only in-frame clones, some missing. The sample holds about 300,000 clones, 83% seen once. Source material: peripheral blood. These receptors originate from a woman in her fifties or sixties who had recovered from COVID-19.

In its sample, this clone was seen once. The V call is TRBV6-1, the J call TRBJ2-3, with a tentative D call TRBD1 (5 bases). This CDR3 spans 14 amino acids. V was cut by 1 base and J by 5 bases, with 10 bases left in between. The germline gives CDR1 MNHNS, CDR2 SASEGT. CDR3 in DNA: TGTGCCAGCAGTGAAGACAGGTGGCGAGATACGCAGTATTTT. Its protein product is CASSEDRWRDTQYF.

This clone was recorded only once. This sequence joins TRBV28 and TRBJ1-2; D might be TRBD1 (6 bases). The CDR3 is made up of 11 amino acids. CDR1 is MDHEN, CDR2 SYDVKM, per germline. V was cut by 5 bases and J by 7 bases, with 8 bases left in between. In nucleotides, the CDR3 is TGTGCCAGCAGTCACAGGGTTGGCTACACCTTC. Translating gives CASSHRVGYTF.

The J gene is TRBJ1-5, the V gene TRBV7-2, with D possibly being TRBD1 (6 bases). The CDR3 spans 15 residues. CDR1 and CDR2 from the germline V gene are SGHTA and FQGNSA. V was cut by 1 base and J by 1 base, with 8 bases left in between. The CDR3 nucleotides read TGTGCCAGCAGCTTAGTGGGGGCGAGCAATCAGCCCCAGCATTTT. Translation gives CASSLVGASNQPQHF.

This clone was seen a single time. This chain uses TRBV2 with TRBJ1-3; D is undetermined. V was shortened by 6 bases and J by 0 bases, with 15 bases between the two germline ends. CDR1 SNHLY and CDR2 FYNNEI come from the germline V gene. This CDR3 comprises 16 residues. CDR3 amino acids: CASSDDSSYSGNTIYF. CDR3 sequence (DNA): TGTGCCAGCAGCGATGATAGCTCTTACTCTGGAAACACCATATATTTT.

This clone occurred a few times. Other DNA sequences in this specimen translate into the identical CDR3. The V call is TRBV27, the J call TRBJ2-7; D unresolved. CDR1 is MNHEY and CDR2 is SMNVEV in the germline V gene (reference sequence). The germline V and J ends were trimmed by 4 bases and 1 base, with 5 bases remaining between them. This CDR3 comprises 12 residues. In nucleotides, the CDR3 is TGTGCCAGCAGTTCCGGGTCCTACGAGCAGTACTTC. It specifies CASSSGSYEQYF.

This chain links TRBV29-1 with TRBJ1-2; 8 bases match TRBD1. The CDR3 consists of 13 residues. Germline V CDR1 and CDR2: SQVTM, ANQGSEA. Trimming removed 3 bases from V and 4 bases from J; junction bases left unmatched: 4. The CDR3 protein is CSVEGTGPYGYTF. Here the CDR3 DNA reads TGCAGCGTTGAGGGGACAGGCCCCTATGGCTACACCTTC.

This clone was recorded only once. V usage is TRBV6-5 and J usage is TRBJ2-1; 8 positions match TRBD2. CDR3 length equals 15 residues. After removal of 7 bases from V and 8 bases from J, the junction contained 13 bases not matched to a gene. Germline CDR1 is MNHEY and CDR2 is SVGAGI. The CDR3 DNA sequence: TGTGCCAGCACCCCCCAGGCTAGCGGGTACCATGAGCAGTTCTTC. This translates into CASTPQASGYHEQFF.

The V gene is TRBV11-2, the J gene TRBJ2-2; 7 nucleotides agree with TRBD1. This CDR3 contains 16 residues. The J segment lost 3 bases and the V segment lost 4 bases, leaving 8 bases of the junction unmatched. Germline CDR1 reads SGHAT; CDR2 reads FQNNGV. The CDR3 region is CASSSIGGRYTGELFF. As DNA, the CDR3 is TGTGCCAGCAGCTCGATAGGGGGCAGGTACACCGGGGAGCTGTTTTTT.

The genes are TRBV6-2 or TRBV6-3 and TRBJ2-1; a possible D gene is TRBD2 (6 bases). The V end lost 5 bases, the J end lost 5 bases, and 10 bases lay between the germline ends. This CDR3 region has 13 residues. Germline V CDR1 and CDR2: MNHEY, SVGEGT. CDR3 sequence reads: CASSGGENNEQFF. For the CDR3, the DNA is TGTGCCAGCAGTGGCGGGGAAAACAATGAGCAGTTCTTC.

The chain is built from TRBV5-4 and TRBJ1-3, with TRBD1 as a possible D gene (6 bases). CDR3 length: 15 residues. The ends were cut back, 3 bases at V and 2 bases at J, with 12 bases in the middle. Germline loops: CDR1 SGHNT, CDR2 YYREEE (reference sequence). The CDR3 bases are TGTGCCAGCAGCTCTTGGGGACAACCTGGAAACACCATATATTTT. Residues: CASSSWGQPGNTIYF. The whole variable domain, filled in from reference TRBV5-4 and TRBJ1-3, reads ETGVTQSPTHLIKTRGQQVTLRCSSQSGHNTVSWYQQALGQGPQFIFQYYREEENGRGNFPPRFSGLQFPNYSSELNVNALELDDSALYLCASSSWGQPGNTIYFGEGSWLTVV.

The chain has TRBV5-1 and TRBJ2-1, with 11 bases matching TRBD2. This CDR3 comprises 17 residues. CDR1 and CDR2 from the germline V gene are SGHRS and YFSETQ. The V gene end was trimmed by 5 bases and the J gene end by 4 bases; junction bases not matched to a gene: 11. The CDR3 reads CASRQTSGNVPYNEQFF. CDR3 coding DNA: TGCGCCAGCAGGCAGACTAGCGGGAACGTGCCTTACAATGAGCAGTTCTTC.

The chain joins TRBV29-1 to TRBJ1-1; no clear D. Trimming removed 2 bases at V and 1 base at J, with 11 bases between. In germline, CDR1 is SQVTM, CDR2 ANQGSEA. CDR3 length equals 14 residues. In DNA form, the CDR3 reads TGCAGCGTTGAATCACCGTCAGGGAACACTGAAGCTTTCTTT. Encoded protein: CSVESPSGNTEAFF.

CDR3 in amino acids: CASSFTGTDTQYF. DNA of the CDR3: TGCGCCAGCAGCTTCACGGGTACAGATACGCAGTATTTT. This rearrangement joins TRBV5-1 to TRBJ2-3; no reliable D call. The germline gives CDR1 SGHRS, CDR2 YFSETQ. V was cut by 2 bases and J by 3 bases, with 7 bases left in between. The length of the CDR3 is 13 residues.

The chain uses TRBV5-6 and TRBJ1-4; TRBD1 matches 8 bases. The length of the CDR3 is 13 residues. Per the germline V gene, CDR1 is SGHDT and CDR2 is YYEEEE. The V segment lost 7 bases and the J segment 5 bases; nucleotides outside the gene matches: 4. The CDR3 DNA is TGTGCCAGCCGGGGACAGGAGAATGAAAAACTGTTTTTT. Residues: CASRGQENEKLFF.

This clone was counted a few times. The chain carries TRBV7-9 and TRBJ1-1, with 7 bases fitting TRBD1. The germline V gene has CDR1 SEHNR and CDR2 FQNEAQ (reference sequence). The CDR3 consists of 14 residues. J lost 5 bases, V lost 5 bases, and 8 bases had no gene match. This CDR3 is CASSETGQGTEAFF. CDR3 bases: TGTGCCAGCAGCGAGACAGGGCAGGGGACTGAAGCTTTCTTT.

The chain couples TRBV5-4 to TRBJ2-2; TRBD1 aligns across 8 bases. CDR1 is SGHNT and CDR2 is YYREEE in the germline V gene (reference sequence). After removal of 3 bases from V and 4 bases from J, the junction contained 5 bases not matched to a gene. The CDR3 has 15 residues. CDR3 protein: CASSSGQGRTGELFF. The CDR3 bases are TGTGCCAGCAGCTCCGGACAGGGACGCACCGGGGAGCTGTTTTTT. Full variable domain (rest looked up from reference TRBV5-4 and TRBJ2-2): ETGVTQSPTHLIKTRGQQVTLRCSSQSGHNTVSWYQQALGQGPQFIFQYYREEENGRGNFPPRFSGLQFPNYSSELNVNALELDDSALYLCASSSGQGRTGELFFGEGSRLTVL.

The chain recombines TRBV19 with TRBJ2-3; TRBD1 aligns across 7 bases. The CDR3 has 14 amino acids. Losses at the gene ends were 5 bases for V and 5 bases for J; bases not matched to a gene: 7. Germline-derived CDR1 and CDR2 are LNHDA and SQIVND (reference sequence). This CDR3 is CASSPLTGRDTQYF. The DNA for the CDR3 is TGTGCCAGTAGTCCCTTGACAGGGAGAGATACGCAGTATTTT. Based on the CDR3 plus reference TRBV19 and TRBJ2-3, the full variable domain is DGGITQSPKYLFRKEGQNVTLSCEQNLNHDAMYWYRQDPGQGLRLIYYSQIVNDFQKGDIAEGYSVSREKKESFPLTVTSAQKNPTAFYLCASSPLTGRDTQYFGPGTRLTVL.

This clone was picked up one time. For the CDR3, the DNA is TGTGCCACCAGTGACCCGGGACAGGGGGCCATTCAGCCCCAGCATTTT. Its protein is CATSDPGQGAIQPQHF. The rearrangement uses TRBV24-1 and TRBJ1-5; 12 nucleotides match TRBD1. The CDR3 sequence is 16 residues long. Germline CDR1 reads KGHDR; CDR2 reads SFDVKD. The J segment lost 6 bases and the V segment lost 4 bases, leaving 6 bases of the junction unmatched.